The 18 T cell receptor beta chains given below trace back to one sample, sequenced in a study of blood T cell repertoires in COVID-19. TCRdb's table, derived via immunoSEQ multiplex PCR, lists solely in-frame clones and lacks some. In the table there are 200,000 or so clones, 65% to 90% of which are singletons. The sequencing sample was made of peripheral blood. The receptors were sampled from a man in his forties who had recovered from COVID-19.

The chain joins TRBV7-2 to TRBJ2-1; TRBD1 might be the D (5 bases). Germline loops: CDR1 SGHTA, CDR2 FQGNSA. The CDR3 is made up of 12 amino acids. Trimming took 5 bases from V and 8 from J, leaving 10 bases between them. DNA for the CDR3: TGTGCCAGCAGCCGGACCAGGGATGAGCAGTTCTTC. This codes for CASSRTRDEQFF.

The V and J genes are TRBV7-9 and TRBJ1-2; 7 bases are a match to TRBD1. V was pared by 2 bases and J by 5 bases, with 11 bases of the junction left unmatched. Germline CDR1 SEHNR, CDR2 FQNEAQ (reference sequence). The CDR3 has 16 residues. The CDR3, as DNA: TGTGCCAGCAGCTTATCGACAGGGTTGGTGGGGTATGGCTACACCTTC. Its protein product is CASSLSTGLVGYGYTF.

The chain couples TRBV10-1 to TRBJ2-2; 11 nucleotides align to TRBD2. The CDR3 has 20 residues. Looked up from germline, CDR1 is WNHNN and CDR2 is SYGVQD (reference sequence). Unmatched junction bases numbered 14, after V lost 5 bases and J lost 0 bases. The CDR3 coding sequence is TGCGCCAGCAGTCCCCAACGGGCTAGCGGGGGGACTCCGAACACCGGGGAGCTGTTTTTT. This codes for CASSPQRASGGTPNTGELFF.

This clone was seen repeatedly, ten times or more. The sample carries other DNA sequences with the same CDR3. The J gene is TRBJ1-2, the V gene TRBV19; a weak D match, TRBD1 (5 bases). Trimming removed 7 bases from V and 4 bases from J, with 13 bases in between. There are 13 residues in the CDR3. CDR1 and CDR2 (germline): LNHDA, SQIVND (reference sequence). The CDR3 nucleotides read TGTGCCAGTAATCGGGGGGGTTTCTATGGCTACACCTTC. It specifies CASNRGGFYGYTF.

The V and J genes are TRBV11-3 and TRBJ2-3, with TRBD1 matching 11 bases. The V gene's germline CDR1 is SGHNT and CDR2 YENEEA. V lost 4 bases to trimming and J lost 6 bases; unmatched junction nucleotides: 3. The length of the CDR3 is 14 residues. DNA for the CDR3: TGTGCCAGCAGCTCCGGACAGGGGGCGGATACGCAGTATTTT. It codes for CASSSGQGADTQYF.

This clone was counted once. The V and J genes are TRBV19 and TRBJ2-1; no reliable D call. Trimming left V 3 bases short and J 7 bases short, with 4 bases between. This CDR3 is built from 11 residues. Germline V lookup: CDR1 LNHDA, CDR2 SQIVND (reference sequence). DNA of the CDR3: TGTGCCAGTAGTATCCCAAATGAGCAGTTCTTC. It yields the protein CASSIPNEQFF.

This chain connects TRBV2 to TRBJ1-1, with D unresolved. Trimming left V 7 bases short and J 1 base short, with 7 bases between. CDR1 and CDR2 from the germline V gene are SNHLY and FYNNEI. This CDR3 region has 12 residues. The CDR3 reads CASKTTNTEAFF. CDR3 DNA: TGTGCCAGCAAAACAACGAACACTGAAGCTTTCTTT. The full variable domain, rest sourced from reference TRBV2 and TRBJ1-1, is EPEVTQTPSHQVTQMGQEVILRCVPISNHLYFYWYRQILGQKVEFLVSFYNNEISEKSEIFDDQFSVERPDGSNFTLKIRSTKLEDSAMYFCASKTTNTEAFFGQGTRLTVV.

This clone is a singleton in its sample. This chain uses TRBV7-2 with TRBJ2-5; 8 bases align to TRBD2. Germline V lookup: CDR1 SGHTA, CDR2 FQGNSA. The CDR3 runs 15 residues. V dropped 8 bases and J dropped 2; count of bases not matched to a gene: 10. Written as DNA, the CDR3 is TGTGCCAGCGGATTTAGCGGCGGGGGGCAAGAGACCCAGTACTTC. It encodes CASGFSGGGQETQYF. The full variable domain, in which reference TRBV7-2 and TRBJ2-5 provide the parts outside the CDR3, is GAGVSQSPSNKVTEKGKDVELRCDPISGHTALYWYRQSLGQGLEFLIYFQGNSAPDKSGLPSDRFSAERTGGSVSTLTIQRTQQEDSAVYLCASGFSGGGQETQYFGPGTRLLVL.

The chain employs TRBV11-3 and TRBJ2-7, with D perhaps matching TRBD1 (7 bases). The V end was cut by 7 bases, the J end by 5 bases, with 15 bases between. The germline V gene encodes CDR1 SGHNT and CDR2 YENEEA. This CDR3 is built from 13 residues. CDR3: CASTRQGGDEQYF. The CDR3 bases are TGTGCCAGCACTCGACAGGGAGGAGACGAGCAGTACTTC.

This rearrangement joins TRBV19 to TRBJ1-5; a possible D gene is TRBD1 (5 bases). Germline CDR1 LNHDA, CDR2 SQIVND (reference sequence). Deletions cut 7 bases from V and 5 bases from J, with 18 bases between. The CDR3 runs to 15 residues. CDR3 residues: CASNLGGRLYQPQHF. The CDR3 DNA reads TGTGCCAGTAACCTTGGGGGGAGGCTCTATCAGCCCCAGCATTTT.

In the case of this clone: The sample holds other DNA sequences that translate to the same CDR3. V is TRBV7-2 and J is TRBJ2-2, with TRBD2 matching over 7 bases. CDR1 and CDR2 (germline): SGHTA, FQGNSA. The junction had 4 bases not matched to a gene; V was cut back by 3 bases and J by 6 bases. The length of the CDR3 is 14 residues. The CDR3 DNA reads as TGTGCCAGCAGCTTTGGTGGGAGGGCCGGGGAGCTGTTTTTT. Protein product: CASSFGGRAGELFF.

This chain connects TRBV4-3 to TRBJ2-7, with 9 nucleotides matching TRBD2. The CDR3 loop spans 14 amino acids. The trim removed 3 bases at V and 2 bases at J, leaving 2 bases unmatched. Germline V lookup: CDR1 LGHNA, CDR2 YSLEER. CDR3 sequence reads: CASSQTSGPYEQYF. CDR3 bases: TGCGCCAGCAGCCAGACTAGCGGCCCCTACGAGCAGTACTTC.

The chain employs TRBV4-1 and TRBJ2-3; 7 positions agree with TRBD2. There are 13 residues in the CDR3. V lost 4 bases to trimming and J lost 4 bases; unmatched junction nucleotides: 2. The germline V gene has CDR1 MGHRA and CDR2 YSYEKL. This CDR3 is CASSLGLADTQYF. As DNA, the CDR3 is TGCGCCAGCAGCCTTGGACTAGCAGATACGCAGTATTTT.

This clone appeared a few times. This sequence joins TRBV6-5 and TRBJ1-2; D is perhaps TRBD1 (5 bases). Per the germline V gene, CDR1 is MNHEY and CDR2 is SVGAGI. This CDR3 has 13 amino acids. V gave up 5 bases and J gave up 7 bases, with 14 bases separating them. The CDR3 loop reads CASSLQGLGGYTF. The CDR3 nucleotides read TGTGCCAGCAGTCTCCAGGGTCTAGGTGGCTACACCTTC.

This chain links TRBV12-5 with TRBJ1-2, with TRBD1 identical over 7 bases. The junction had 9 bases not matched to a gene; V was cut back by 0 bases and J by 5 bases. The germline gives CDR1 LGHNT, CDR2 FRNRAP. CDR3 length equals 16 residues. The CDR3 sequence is CASGLVLNRGRYGYTF. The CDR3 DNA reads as TGTGCTAGTGGTTTGGTACTTAACAGGGGAAGATATGGCTACACCTTC.

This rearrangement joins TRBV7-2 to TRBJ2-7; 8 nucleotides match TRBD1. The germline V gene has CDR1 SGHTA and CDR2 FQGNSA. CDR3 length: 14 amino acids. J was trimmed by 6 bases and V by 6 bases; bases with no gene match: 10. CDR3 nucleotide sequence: TGTGCCAGCAGAAGGACAGGGTATGGTAGCGAGCAGTACTTC. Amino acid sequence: CASRRTGYGSEQYF.

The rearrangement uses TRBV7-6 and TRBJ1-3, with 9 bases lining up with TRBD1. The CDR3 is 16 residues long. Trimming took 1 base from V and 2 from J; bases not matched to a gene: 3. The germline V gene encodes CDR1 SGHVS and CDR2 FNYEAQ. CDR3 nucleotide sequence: TGTGCCAGCAGCTTAGGAAGGACAGGGGCTGGAAACACCATATATTTT. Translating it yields CASSLGRTGAGNTIYF. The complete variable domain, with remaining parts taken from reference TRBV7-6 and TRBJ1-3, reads GAGVSQSPRYKVTKRGQDVALRCDPISGHVSLYWYRQALGQGPEFLTYFNYEAQQDKSGLPNDRFSAERPEGSISTLTIQRTEQRDSAMYRCASSLGRTGAGNTIYFGEGSWLTVV.

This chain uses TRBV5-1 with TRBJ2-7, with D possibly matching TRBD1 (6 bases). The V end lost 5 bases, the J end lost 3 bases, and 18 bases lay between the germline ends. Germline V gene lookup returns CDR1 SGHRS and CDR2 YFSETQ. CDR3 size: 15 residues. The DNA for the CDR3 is TGCGCCAGCAGATCCCGACAGGACGAGGACTACGAGCAGTACTTC. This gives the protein CASRSRQDEDYEQYF.